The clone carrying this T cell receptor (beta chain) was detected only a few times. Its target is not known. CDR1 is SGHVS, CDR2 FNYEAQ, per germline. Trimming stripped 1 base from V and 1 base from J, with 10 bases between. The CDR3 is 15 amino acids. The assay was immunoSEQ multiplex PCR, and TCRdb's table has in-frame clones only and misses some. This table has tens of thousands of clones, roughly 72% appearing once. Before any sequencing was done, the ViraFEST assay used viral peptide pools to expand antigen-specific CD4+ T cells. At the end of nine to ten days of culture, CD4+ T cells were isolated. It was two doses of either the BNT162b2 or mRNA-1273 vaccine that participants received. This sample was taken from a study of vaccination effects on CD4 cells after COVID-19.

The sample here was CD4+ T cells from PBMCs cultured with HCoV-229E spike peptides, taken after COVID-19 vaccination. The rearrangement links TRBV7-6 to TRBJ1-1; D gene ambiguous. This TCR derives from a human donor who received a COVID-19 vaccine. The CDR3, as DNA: TGTGCCAGCAGCTTAGATGGGCTCGAGAACACTGAAGCTTTCTTT. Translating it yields CASSLDGLENTEAFF.